Listed here are 20 T cell receptor beta chains from one sample, sequenced in a study of cytomegalovirus exposure and HLA in healthy donors. The study ran its PCR with 60 Vbeta and 13 Jbeta primers. Method: immunoSEQ multiplex PCR; TCRdb's copy keeps in-frame clones and lacks some. The table lists about 230,000 clones, 82% of them singletons, with over 0.5% in the top ten. Source material: PBMCs. Receptors originate from a woman aged 40 to 49 in good health and CMV-seronegative.

This clone appeared once. This chain links TRBV4-1 with TRBJ1-1; 12 nucleotides match TRBD1. The length of the CDR3 is 16 residues. Germline CDR1 is MGHRA and CDR2 is YSYEKL. V gave up 0 bases and J gave up 4 bases; unmatched junction bases: 3. The CDR3 loop is CASSQDRDRGLTEAFF. DNA of the CDR3: TGCGCCAGCAGCCAAGATCGGGACAGGGGGCTCACTGAAGCTTTCTTT.

This chain links TRBV19 with TRBJ1-5; D remains unclear. Germline V gives CDR1 LNHDA, CDR2 SQIVND (reference sequence). Trimming pared 7 bases from V and 1 base from J, leaving 14 bases between. This CDR3 is 15 amino acids long. CDR3 amino acids: CASTPTTGSNQPQHF. The CDR3 bases are TGTGCCAGTACGCCCACTACCGGGAGCAATCAGCCCCAGCATTTT. Complete variable domain (other parts from reference TRBV19 and TRBJ1-5): DGGITQSPKYLFRKEGQNVTLSCEQNLNHDAMYWYRQDPGQGLRLIYYSQIVNDFQKGDIAEGYSVSREKKESFPLTVTSAQKNPTAFYLCASTPTTGSNQPQHFGDGTRLSIL.

This clone came up once. The rearrangement uses TRBV6-5 and TRBJ2-7, with D possibly matching TRBD2 (6 bases). Germline V gene lookup returns CDR1 MNHEY and CDR2 SVGAGI. V was shortened by 0 bases and J by 3 bases, with 15 bases between the two germline ends. The CDR3 consists of 16 residues. The CDR3 loop is CASSYSTGLTDYEQYF. The CDR3 DNA reads TGTGCCAGCAGTTACTCGACGGGACTCACGGACTACGAGCAGTACTTC.

On this clone itself: Other DNA variants within this sample encode the same CDR3. The V call is TRBV5-5, the J call TRBJ1-2, with a possible D match to TRBD1 (6 bases). CDR1 SGHKS and CDR2 YYEKEE come from the germline V gene (reference sequence). The V and J ends lost 4 bases and 2 bases respectively, with 9 bases between them. The CDR3 runs to 13 residues. CDR3 loop: CASSPDRNYGYTF. The CDR3 nucleotides read TGTGCCAGCAGCCCGGACAGAAACTATGGCTACACCTTC. The full variable domain, rest sourced from reference TRBV5-5 and TRBJ1-2, is DAGVTQSPTHLIKTRGQQVTLRCSPISGHKSVSWYQQVLGQGPQFIFQYYEKEERGRGNFPDRFSARQFPNYSSELNVNALLLGDSALYLCASSPDRNYGYTFGSGTRLTVV.

A note on this clone: At one end the junction does not follow the germline gene, possibly because of a read error. The chain employs TRBV10-3 and TRBJ2-7, with 8 bases matching TRBD2. Looked up from germline, CDR1 is ENHRY and CDR2 is SYGVKD. The CDR3 is 19 residues long. The CDR3 sequence: CAISEGVFPRLTSGYGQYF. CDR3 nucleotide sequence: TGTGCCATCAGTGAGGGGGTTTTTCCGAGGCTAACTAGCGGCTACGGGCAGTACTTC.

The V gene is TRBV29-1, the J gene TRBJ1-1; maybe TRBD1 (5 bases). V lost 5 bases to trimming and J lost 1 base, with 11 bases between them. CDR3 size: 13 residues. Germline CDR1 SQVTM, CDR2 ANQGSEA. This CDR3 is CSVRGSGNTEAFF. The CDR3 DNA reads TGCAGCGTTAGGGGTTCGGGGAACACTGAAGCTTTCTTT. Using reference TRBV29-1 and TRBJ1-1 for the parts outside the CDR3, the full variable domain is SAVISQKPSRDICQRGTSLTIQCQVDSQVTMMFWYRQQPGQSLTLIATANQGSEATYESGFVIDKFPISRPNLTFSTLTVSNMSPEDSSIYLCSVRGSGNTEAFFGQGTRLTVV.

The gene calls are TRBV9 and TRBJ2-1; 8 nucleotides line up with TRBD2. Germline CDR1 is SGDLS and CDR2 is YYNGEE. Losses at the gene ends were 3 bases for V and 8 bases for J; bases not matched to a gene: 13. The CDR3 has 16 residues. CDR3 amino acids: CASSDRRSGGGDEQFF. In DNA, the CDR3 is TGTGCCAGCAGCGATAGAAGAAGCGGGGGCGGGGATGAGCAGTTCTTC. Using reference TRBV9 and TRBJ2-1 for the parts outside the CDR3, the full variable domain is DSGVTQTPKHLITATGQRVTLRCSPRSGDLSVYWYQQSLDQGLQFLIQYYNGEERAKGNILERFSAQQFPDLHSELNLSSLELGDSALYFCASSDRRSGGGDEQFFGPGTRLTVL.

This chain links TRBV6-5 with TRBJ2-7; D is possibly TRBD2 (6 bases). The CDR3 extends over 14 amino acids. Germline CDR1 is MNHEY and CDR2 is SVGAGI. V lost 5 bases to trimming and J lost 3 bases, with 14 bases between them. The CDR3 DNA is TGTGCCAGCAGTAACCCTTGGGGAGGCTACGAGCAGTACTTC. Encoded protein: CASSNPWGGYEQYF.

This chain connects TRBV7-2 to TRBJ1-1; 8 bases map to TRBD1. With V trimmed by 1 base and J by 7 bases, 8 bases remained unmatched. CDR3 length: 15 residues. Per germline, CDR1 SGHTA and CDR2 FQGNSA. CDR3: CASSLVGGQGIEAFF. In DNA, the CDR3 is TGTGCCAGCAGCTTAGTAGGAGGACAGGGTATTGAAGCTTTCTTT.

The genes are TRBV5-4 and TRBJ2-7, with D unclear. From germline, CDR1 is SGHNT and CDR2 YYREEE (reference sequence). V was clipped by 4 bases and J by 7 bases, with 15 bases between them. The length of the CDR3 is 13 residues. CDR3 protein: CASSLPASEEQYF. In DNA, the CDR3 is TGTGCCAGCAGCCTACCTGCGTCTGAGGAGCAGTACTTC.

The J gene is TRBJ1-1, the V gene TRBV10-3, with D perhaps TRBD1 (5 bases). This CDR3 is 14 amino acids long. The germline CDR1 and CDR2 sequences are ENHRY and SYGVKD. V was trimmed by 7 bases and J by 0 bases, leaving 12 bases between them. CDR3 bases: TGTGCCATCAAGGAGACAGACTTGAACACTGAAGCTTTCTTT. Amino acids: CAIKETDLNTEAFF.

The CDR3 DNA is TGCAGCGGGGGAGGGGACTCCTACGAGCAGTACTTC. Protein sequence: CSGGGDSYEQYF. The chain joins TRBV29-1 to TRBJ2-7, with 7 bases identical to TRBD2. Unmatched junction bases numbered 3, after V lost 7 bases and J lost 0 bases. Germline V gene data show CDR1 as SQVTM and CDR2 as ANQGSEA. The CDR3 is 12 amino acids.

This clone occurred a few times. CDR3 DNA sequence: TGTGCCAGCAGCTTGGGGGGAAGGGGGGGCGAGGAAAAACTGTTTTTT. Translation: CASSLGGRGGEEKLFF. The rearrangement joins TRBV5-6 to TRBJ1-4; D might be TRBD1 (6 bases). The CDR3 extends over 16 amino acids. Germline CDR1 reads SGHDT; CDR2 reads YYEEEE. V dropped 0 bases and J dropped 8 bases, with 17 bases sitting between them.

The CDR3 is CASSFLPGQENSPLHF. The CDR3 DNA follows: TGCGCCAGCAGCTTCTTACCGGGACAGGAAAATTCACCCCTCCACTTT. The rearrangement uses TRBV5-1 and TRBJ1-6; 8 bases align to TRBD1. This CDR3 spans 16 amino acids. V shed 2 bases, J shed 7 bases, and the junction held 8 bases outside the gene matches. The germline V gene has CDR1 SGHRS and CDR2 YFSETQ.

This clone was picked up one time. The chain recombines TRBV7-2 with TRBJ1-4; TRBD1 might be the D (5 bases). In germline, CDR1 is SGHTA, CDR2 FQGNSA. CDR3 length: 15 residues. Trimming took off 0 bases at V and 7 bases at J, with 12 bases between the two ends. This CDR3 reads CASSLAPGRREKLFF. The CDR3 nucleotides read TGTGCCAGCAGCTTAGCACCAGGGCGGCGTGAAAAACTGTTTTTT.

The chain is built from TRBV9 and TRBJ1-2; 8 bases map to TRBD1. V lost 2 bases and J lost 5; bases outside the gene matches: 5. This CDR3 region has 14 residues. CDR1 is SGDLS, CDR2 YYNGEE, per germline. This chain's CDR3 is CASSVTQGGYGYTF. CDR3 bases: TGTGCCAGCAGCGTTACACAGGGGGGATATGGCTACACCTTC.

The chain employs TRBV2 and TRBJ1-3, with D unresolved. Trimming removed 8 bases from V and 1 base from J, with 12 bases in between. Germline values: CDR1 SNHLY, CDR2 FYNNEI. This CDR3 is 14 amino acids long. CDR3 coding DNA: TGTGCCAGCCGACTCCCAGAGTCTGGAAACACCATATATTTT. It encodes CASRLPESGNTIYF.

The CDR3 spells CASSETSGGEQYF. CDR3 in DNA: TGTGCCAGCAGCGAGACTAGCGGGGGGGAGCAGTACTTC. This chain uses TRBV7-3 with TRBJ2-7; 13 bases map to TRBD2. Germline V gene sequence: CDR1 SGHTA, CDR2 FQGTGA. The CDR3 has 13 amino acids. The J segment lost 7 bases and the V segment lost 5 bases, leaving 2 bases of the junction unmatched. Complete variable domain (other parts from reference TRBV7-3 and TRBJ2-7): GAGVSQTPSNKVTEKGKYVELRCDPISGHTALYWYRQSLGQGPEFLIYFQGTGAADDSGLPNDRFFAVRPEGSVSTLKIQRTERGDSAVYLCASSETSGGEQYFGPGTRLTVT.

V and J are TRBV5-6 and TRBJ2-7; D is ambiguous. The CDR3 length is 11 residues. Germline CDR1 SGHDT, CDR2 YYEEEE. Trimming shortened V by 2 bases and J by 6 bases, and 6 bases separated the two germline ends. For the CDR3, the DNA is TGTGCCAGCAGCTTTAGCTCCGAGCAGTACTTC. Translated, it gives CASSFSSEQYF.

The J gene is TRBJ1-4, the V gene TRBV2; D is unclear. V shed 3 bases and J shed 3 bases, with 11 bases lying between them. CDR3 length equals 15 residues. From germline, CDR1 is SNHLY and CDR2 FYNNEI. The CDR3 loop reads CASSEATASNEKLFF. CDR3 DNA sequence: TGTGCCAGCAGTGAGGCGACTGCCTCTAATGAAAAACTGTTTTTT.